The 9 T cell receptor beta chains below all came from one sample that was sequenced in a study of T cells in narcolepsy. Assay: immunoSEQ multiplex PCR; the TCRdb copy retains only in-frame clones and omits some. The table shows just over 20,000 clones, with 92% occurring only once. Input material: CD45RA- memory CD4+ T cells from PBMCs. Receptor source: a human donor with narcolepsy.

CDR3: CASSPGGANEQFF. In DNA, the CDR3 is TGTGCCAGCAGCCCAGGGGGGGCCAATGAGCAGTTCTTC. The genes are TRBV7-3 and TRBJ2-1; D may be TRBD1 or TRBD2 (7 bases each). The CDR3 extends over 13 amino acids. V lost 5 bases to trimming and J lost 6 bases, with 11 bases between them. CDR1 and CDR2 (germline): SGHTA, FQGTGA. The full variable domain, rest sourced from reference TRBV7-3 and TRBJ2-1, is GAGVSQTPSNKVTEKGKYVELRCDPISGHTALYWYRQSLGQGPEFLIYFQGTGAADDSGLPNDRFFAVRPEGSVSTLKIQRTERGDSAVYLCASSPGGANEQFFGPGTRLTVL.

J is TRBJ1-1 and V is TRBV2, with D possibly being TRBD1 (6 bases). The CDR3 length is 14 residues. Trimming pared 2 bases from V and 10 bases from J, leaving 17 bases between. CDR1 is SNHLY and CDR2 is FYNNEI in the germline V gene. DNA for the CDR3: TGTGCCAGCAGTGAAAACGGAAGGGGACAAGGAGCTTTCTTT. Its protein is CASSENGRGQGAFF. Drawing the rest from reference TRBV2 and TRBJ1-1, the complete variable domain is EPEVTQTPSHQVTQMGQEVILRCVPISNHLYFYWYRQILGQKVEFLVSFYNNEISEKSEIFDDQFSVERPDGSNFTLKIRSTKLEDSAMYFCASSENGRGQGAFFGQGTRLTVV.

The chain links TRBV11-1 to TRBJ2-2; D is unclear. Germline loops: CDR1 SGHAT, CDR2 FQDESV (reference sequence). The ends were cut back, 2 bases at V and 0 bases at J, with 7 bases in the middle. This CDR3 is 15 amino acids long. The CDR3 loop is CASSLRETNTGELFF. The CDR3 region has the DNA TGTGCCAGCAGCTTAAGGGAAACGAACACCGGGGAGCTGTTTTTT. Complete variable domain (other parts from reference TRBV11-1 and TRBJ2-2): EAEVAQSPRYKITEKSQAVAFWCDPISGHATLYWYRQILGQGPELLVQFQDESVVDDSQLPKDRFSAERLKGVDSTLKIQPAELGDSAMYLCASSLRETNTGELFFGEGSRLTVL.

The chain couples TRBV7-3 to TRBJ2-2; D may correspond to TRBD1 or TRBD2 (5 bases each). Trimming took 4 bases from V and 5 from J, leaving 11 bases between them. The CDR3 runs to 14 residues. CDR1 SGHTA and CDR2 FQGTGA come from the germline V gene. The CDR3 DNA follows: TGTGCCAGCAGCTCGGGGACGGGAACCGGGGAGCTGTTTTTT. It is translated as CASSSGTGTGELFF.

This CDR3 is CASSQDGASQETQYF. The CDR3 DNA sequence: TGCGCCAGCAGCCAAGATGGGGCGAGTCAAGAGACCCAGTACTTC. The V call is TRBV4-1, the J call TRBJ2-5; the D gene is possibly TRBD1 (5 bases). Trimming pared 0 bases from V and 2 bases from J, leaving 10 bases between. This CDR3 spans 15 amino acids. The germline gives CDR1 MGHRA, CDR2 YSYEKL.

This chain joins TRBV5-5 and TRBJ2-2; 9 nucleotides agree with TRBD2. The V gene end was trimmed by 2 bases and the J gene end by 2 bases; junction bases not matched to a gene: 4. The CDR3 runs 16 residues. The germline CDR1 and CDR2 sequences are SGHKS and YYEKEE (reference sequence). Here the CDR3 DNA reads TGTGCCAGCAGCTTTTTAGCGGGAGTTAACACCGGGGAGCTGTTTTTT. Translation gives CASSFLAGVNTGELFF.

V is TRBV29-1 and J is TRBJ1-1; D unclear. The germline gives CDR1 SQVTM, CDR2 ANQGSEA. The CDR3 is 13 residues long. Trimming cost V 3 bases and J 2 bases, with 10 bases left between them. The CDR3 nucleotides are TGCAGCGTTGATTGGGCAGTTAACACTGAAGCTTTCTTT. It is translated as CSVDWAVNTEAFF.

Details on this clone: One end of the junction fails to match germline, which may point to a read error. V usage is TRBV11-2 and J usage is TRBJ1-2, with 7 bases aligning to TRBD1. Germline V gives CDR1 SGHAT, CDR2 FQNNGV. The CDR3 consists of 14 residues. CDR3 region: CASSLTGTAYDPFF. The CDR3 nucleotides read TGTGCCAGCAGCTTAACGGGGACAGCCTATGACCCCTTCTTC.

This chain uses TRBV9 with TRBJ2-5; a weak D match, TRBD2 (5 bases). The J call may be incorrect, as the DNA end agrees better with TRBJ2-7. CDR1 is SGDLS, CDR2 YYNGEE, per germline. CDR3 size: 13 residues. The CDR3 region has the DNA TGTGCCAGCAGCGTAGACTGGGAGTACGAGCAGTACTTC. Protein sequence: CASSVDWEYEQYF.